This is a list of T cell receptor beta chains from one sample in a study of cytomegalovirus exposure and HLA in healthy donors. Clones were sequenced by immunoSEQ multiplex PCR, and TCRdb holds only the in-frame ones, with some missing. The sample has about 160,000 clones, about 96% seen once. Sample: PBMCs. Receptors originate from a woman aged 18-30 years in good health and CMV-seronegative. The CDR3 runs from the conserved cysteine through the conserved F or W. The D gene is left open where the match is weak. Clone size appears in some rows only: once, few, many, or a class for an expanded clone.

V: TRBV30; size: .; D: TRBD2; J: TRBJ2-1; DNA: TGTGCCTGGAGTGTACTCCGGACTAGCAAAAATGAGCAGTTCTTC; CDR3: CAWSVLRTSKNEQFF
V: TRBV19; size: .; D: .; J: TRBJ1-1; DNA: TGTGCCAGTAGTATCGGGGGGACGCAAGCTTTCTTT; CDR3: CASSIGGTQAFF
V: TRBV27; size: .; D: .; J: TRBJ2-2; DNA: TGTGCCAGCAGTCCGACAGGTATCGGGGAGCTGTTTTTT; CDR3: CASSPTGIGELFF
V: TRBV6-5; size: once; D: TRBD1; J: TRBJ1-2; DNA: TGTGCCAGCAGAGGACAGGCTACTAACTATGGCTACACCTTC; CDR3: CASRGQATNYGYTF
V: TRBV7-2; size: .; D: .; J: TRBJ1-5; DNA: TGTGCCAGCAGCTTAGACTCAGGGACTTTCAGGAATCAGCCCCAGCATTTT; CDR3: CASSLDSGTFRNQPQHF
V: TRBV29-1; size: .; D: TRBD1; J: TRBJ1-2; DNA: TGCAGCGCACGGGACAGGGATGGCTACACCTTC; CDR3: CSARDRDGYTF
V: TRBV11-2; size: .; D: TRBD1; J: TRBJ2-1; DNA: TGTGCCAGCAGCTTTGGAGGAGGGACAGGGTTTTACAATGAGCAGTTCTTC; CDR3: CASSFGGGTGFYNEQFF
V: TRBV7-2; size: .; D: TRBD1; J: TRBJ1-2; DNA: TGTGCCAGCAGCAGACAGGGTACGTCCCAGTCCTCCTATGGCTACACCTTC; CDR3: CASSRQGTSQSSYGYTF
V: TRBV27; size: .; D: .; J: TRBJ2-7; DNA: TGTGCCAGCAGTAAAAAGGACAGCACCTACGAGCAGTACTTC; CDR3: CASSKKDSTYEQYF
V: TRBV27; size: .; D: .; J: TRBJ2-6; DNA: TGTGCCAGCAGTCTCAGCTCTGGGGCCAACGTCCTGACTTTC; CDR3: CASSLSSGANVLTF
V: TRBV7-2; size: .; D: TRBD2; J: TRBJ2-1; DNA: TGTGCCAGCAGCCCCGGGGGGGGCCGGGAGTTCTTC; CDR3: CASSPGGGREFF
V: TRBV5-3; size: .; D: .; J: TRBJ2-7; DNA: TGTGCCAGAAGCTTGAAACCAGGGCAGGGGTCCTACGAGCAGTACTTC; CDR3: CARSLKPGQGSYEQYF
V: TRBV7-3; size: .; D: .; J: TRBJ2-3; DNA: TGTGCCAGCAGCCCGTCGAGGAGCACAGATACGCAGTATTTT; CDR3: CASSPSRSTDTQYF
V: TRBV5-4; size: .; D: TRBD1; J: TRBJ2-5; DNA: TGTGCCAGCAGCTTGGGAGCAGGGGGAGAGACCCAGTACTTC; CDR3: CASSLGAGGETQYF
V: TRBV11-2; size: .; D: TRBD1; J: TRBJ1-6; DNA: TGTGCCAGCAGCCGGACCGGGACAGGGATTAATTCACCCCTCCACTTT; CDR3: CASSRTGTGINSPLHF
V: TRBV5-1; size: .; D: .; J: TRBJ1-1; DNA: TGCGCCAGCAGCTTGGGGGGCCCCCTGAGCACTGAAGCTTTCTTT; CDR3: CASSLGGPLSTEAFF
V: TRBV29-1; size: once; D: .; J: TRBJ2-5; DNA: TGCAGCGTTGCATCCAGAGAGACCCAGTACTTC; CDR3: CSVASRETQYF
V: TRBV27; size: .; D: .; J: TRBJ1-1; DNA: TGTGCCAGCAACGGGTTCGGGAACACTGAAGCTTTCTTT; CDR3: CASNGFGNTEAFF
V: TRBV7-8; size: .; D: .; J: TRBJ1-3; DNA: TGTGCCAGCAGCCGTAGTACTGGAAACACCATATATTTT; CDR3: CASSRSTGNTIYF
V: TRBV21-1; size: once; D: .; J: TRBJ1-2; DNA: TGTGCCAGCAGCATCGACACCAGATCCTATGGCTACACCTTC; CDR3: CASSIDTRSYGYTF
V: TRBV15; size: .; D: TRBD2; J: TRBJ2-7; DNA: TGTGCCACCAGCAGAACCGGGACTAGCTACGAGCAGTACTTC; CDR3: CATSRTGTSYEQYF
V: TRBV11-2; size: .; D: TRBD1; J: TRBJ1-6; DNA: TGTGCCAGCAGCTTGCGGACAGGTCTTGGCCCCTATAATTCACCCCTCCACTTT; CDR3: CASSLRTGLGPYNSPLHF
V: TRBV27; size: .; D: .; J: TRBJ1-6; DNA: TGTGCCAGCAGCCGGACCGGGACAATCGATAATTCACCCCTCCACTTT; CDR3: CASSRTGTIDNSPLHF
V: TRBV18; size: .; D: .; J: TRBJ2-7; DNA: TGTGCCAGCTCGAGGGTAGAGTTCTACGAGCAGTACTTC; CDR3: CASSRVEFYEQYF
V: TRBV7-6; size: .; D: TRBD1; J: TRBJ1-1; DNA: TGTGCCAGCAGCACTAGCGGGACAGGTCTAGGGCAGAACACTGAAGCTTTCTTT; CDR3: CASSTSGTGLGQNTEAFF
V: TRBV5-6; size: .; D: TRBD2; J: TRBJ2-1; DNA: TGTGCCAGCAGTTCCCTTAGCGGGGATTACAATGAGCAGTTCTTC; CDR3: CASSSLSGDYNEQFF
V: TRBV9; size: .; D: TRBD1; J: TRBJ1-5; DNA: TGTGCCAGCAGCGGTGGACAGGGGGGTCAGCCCCAGCATTTT; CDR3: CASSGGQGGQPQHF
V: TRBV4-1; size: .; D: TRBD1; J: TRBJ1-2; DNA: TGCGCCAGCAGCCCAATGTTCGGGACAGGGTTGGTGGACTATGGCTACACCTTC; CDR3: CASSPMFGTGLVDYGYTF
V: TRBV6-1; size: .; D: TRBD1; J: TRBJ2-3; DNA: TGTGCCAGCAGGGAGGGACAGGCAACAGATACGCAGTATTTT; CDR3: CASREGQATDTQYF
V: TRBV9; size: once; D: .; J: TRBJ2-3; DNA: TGTGCCAGCAGCGCCCACTCTGCGCCTACGCAGTATTTT; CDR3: CASSAHSAPTQYF
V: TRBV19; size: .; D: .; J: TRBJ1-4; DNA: TGTGCCAGTAGTATTCTACGGGAAAATGAAAAACTGTTTTTT; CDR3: CASSILRENEKLFF
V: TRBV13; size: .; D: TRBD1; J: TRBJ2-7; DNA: TGTGCCAGCAGCTCGGACAGGGACTACGAGCAGTACTTC; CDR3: CASSSDRDYEQYF
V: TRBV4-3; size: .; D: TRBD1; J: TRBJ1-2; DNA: TGCGCCAGCAGCCAAGTCGGACAGGGGGATGGCTACACCTTC; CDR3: CASSQVGQGDGYTF
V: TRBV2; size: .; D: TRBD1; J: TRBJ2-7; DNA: TGTGCCAGCAGTGAACAGGGGGTGACCGAGCAGTACTTC; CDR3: CASSEQGVTEQYF
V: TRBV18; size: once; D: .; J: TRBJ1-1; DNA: TGTGCCAGCTCAATAGGACAGTCATACACTGAAGCTTTCTTT; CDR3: CASSIGQSYTEAFF
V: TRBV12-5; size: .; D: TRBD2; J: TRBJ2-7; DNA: TGTGCTAGTGGTCTAGCGGGGGGCTACGAGCAGTACTTC; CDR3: CASGLAGGYEQYF
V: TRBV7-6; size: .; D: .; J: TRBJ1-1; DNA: TGTGCCAGCAGCTTACAACCGGCGGGCACTGAAGCTTTCTTT; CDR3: CASSLQPAGTEAFF
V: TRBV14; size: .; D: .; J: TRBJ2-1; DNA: TGTGCCAGCAGCCAAGAATGGAGGGTTGGGTCCTACTACAATGAGCAGTTCTTC; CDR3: CASSQEWRVGSYYNEQFF
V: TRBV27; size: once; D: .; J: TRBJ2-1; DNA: TGTGCCAGCAGTCCGTCCTCTAGCTCCTACAATGAGCAGTTCTTC; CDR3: CASSPSSSSYNEQFF
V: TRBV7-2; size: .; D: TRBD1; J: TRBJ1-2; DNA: TGTGCCAGCAGCGATTACGACAGGGTGAACTATGGCTACACCTTC; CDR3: CASSDYDRVNYGYTF
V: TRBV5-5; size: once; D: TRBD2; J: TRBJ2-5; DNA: TGTGCCAGCAGCTTGTCCCCGACGACTAGCGGGGTGTACCAAGAGACCCAGTACTTC; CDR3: CASSLSPTTSGVYQETQYF
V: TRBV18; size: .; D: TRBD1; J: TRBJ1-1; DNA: TGTGCCAGCTCAGAGGGACAGGGCAAAGCTTTCTTT; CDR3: CASSEGQGKAFF
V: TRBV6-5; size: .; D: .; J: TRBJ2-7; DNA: TGTGCCAGCAACCCCCTCCGAGGGAGCTCCTACGAGCAGTACTTC; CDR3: CASNPLRGSSYEQYF
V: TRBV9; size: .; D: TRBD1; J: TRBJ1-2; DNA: TGTGCCAGCAGCGTAGAGGGGGCGTATGGCTACACCTTC; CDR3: CASSVEGAYGYTF
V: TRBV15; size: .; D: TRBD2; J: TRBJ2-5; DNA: TGTGCCACCAGCAGGGGGGGGAGTGTAGAGACCCAGTACTTC; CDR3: CATSRGGSVETQYF
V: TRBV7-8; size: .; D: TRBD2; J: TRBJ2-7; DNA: TGTGCCAGCAGCTTAGGCCCTAGCGGGGGCCTCGAGCAGTACTTC; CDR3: CASSLGPSGGLEQYF
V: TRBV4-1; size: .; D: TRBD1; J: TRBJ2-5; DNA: TGCGCCAGCAGCCAAGGAGACAGGGATGAGGAGACCCAGTACTTC; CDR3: CASSQGDRDEETQYF
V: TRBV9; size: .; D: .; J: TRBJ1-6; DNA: TGTGCCAGCAGCCCCTACGAGAGCTCCTATAATTCACCCCTCCACTTT; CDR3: CASSPYESSYNSPLHF
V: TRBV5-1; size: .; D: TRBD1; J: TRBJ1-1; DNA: TGCGCCAGCAGCTTCCGGGACAGATACACTGAAGCTTTCTTT; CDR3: CASSFRDRYTEAFF
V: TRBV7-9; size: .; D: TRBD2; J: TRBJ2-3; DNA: TGTGCCAGCAGCCTCCCACTAGCGGGGGGGCCCGGGGCAGATACGCAGTATTTT; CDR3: CASSLPLAGGPGADTQYF
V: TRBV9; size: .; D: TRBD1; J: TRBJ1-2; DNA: TGTGCCAGCAGCGACTCCATGGACAGGCTGACTGGCTACACCTTC; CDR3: CASSDSMDRLTGYTF
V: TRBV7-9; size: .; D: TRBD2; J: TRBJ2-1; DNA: TGTGCCAGCAGCCAGGTAGCGGGGGTCCACAATGAGCAGTTCTTC; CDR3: CASSQVAGVHNEQFF
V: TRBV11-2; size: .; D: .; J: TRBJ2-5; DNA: TGTGCCAGCAGCTTAGCTTGGCAGGGCCAAGAGACCCAGTACTTC; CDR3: CASSLAWQGQETQYF
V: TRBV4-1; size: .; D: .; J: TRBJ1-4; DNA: TGCGCCAGCAGCCAAGATCCCCCTCAGGGAAATGAAAAACTGTTTTTT; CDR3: CASSQDPPQGNEKLFF
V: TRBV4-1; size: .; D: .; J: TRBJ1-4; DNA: TGCGCCAGCAGCCATCCCAAAGGGGTAGGGGGGGAGGAAAAACTGTTTTTT; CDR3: CASSHPKGVGGEEKLFF
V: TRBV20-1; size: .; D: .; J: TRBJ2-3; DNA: TGCAGTGCTAGCGGAGATACGCAGTATTTT; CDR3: CSASGDTQYF
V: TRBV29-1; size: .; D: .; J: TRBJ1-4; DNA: TGCAGCGTTGTAATCCAGACTGGCGAAAAACTGTTTTTT; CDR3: CSVVIQTGEKLFF